Included here is one T cell receptor (beta chain) sequence, with context. The data stem from a study of OX40 agonist ivuxolimab in advanced cancers. Overall study: The study reported partial responses in three patients: one hepatocellular carcinoma, two cutaneous melanoma.

Generated by immunoSEQ multiplex PCR, the TCRdb table keeps only in-frame clones and is missing some. The sample shows about 8,300 clones, about 80% of them seen only once. The sample was CD4+ or CD8+ T cells sorted from blood, taken in a trial of the OX40 agonist ivuxolimab. The source is an adult with an advanced solid tumor such as melanoma, head and neck, liver or kidney cancer.

The CDR3: CASTPDLVLQETQYF. CDR3 sequence (DNA): TGTGCCAGCACCCCGGATCTTGTCCTCCAAGAGACCCAGTACTTC. V is TRBV11-2 and J is TRBJ2-5; D is uncertain. Trimming left V 7 bases short and J 1 base short, with 16 bases between. This CDR3 has 15 amino acids. Germline CDR1 and CDR2: SGHAT and FQNNGV.